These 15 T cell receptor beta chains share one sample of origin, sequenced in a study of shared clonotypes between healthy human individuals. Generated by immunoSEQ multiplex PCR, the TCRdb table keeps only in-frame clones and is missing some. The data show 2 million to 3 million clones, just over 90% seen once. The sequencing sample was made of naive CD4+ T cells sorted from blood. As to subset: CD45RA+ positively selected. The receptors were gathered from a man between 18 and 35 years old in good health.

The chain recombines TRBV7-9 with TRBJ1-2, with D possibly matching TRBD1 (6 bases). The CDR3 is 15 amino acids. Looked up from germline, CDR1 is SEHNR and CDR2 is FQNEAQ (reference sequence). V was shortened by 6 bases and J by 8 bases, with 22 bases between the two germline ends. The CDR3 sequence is CASSQTGGVVSGYTF. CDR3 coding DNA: TGTGCCAGCAGTCAGACCGGGGGCGTTGTGTCCGGCTACACCTTC.

CDR3 nucleotide sequence: TGTGCCAGCAGCTTAGAGGGCGATTTAAACAGGGCAGATACGCAGTATTTT. Protein: CASSLEGDLNRADTQYF. The rearrangement uses TRBV11-3 and TRBJ2-3; possibly TRBD1 for D (6 bases). Germline V lookup: CDR1 SGHNT, CDR2 YENEEA. The CDR3 consists of 17 residues. The V gene lost 0 bases and the J gene lost 4 bases, with 17 bases spanning the gap.

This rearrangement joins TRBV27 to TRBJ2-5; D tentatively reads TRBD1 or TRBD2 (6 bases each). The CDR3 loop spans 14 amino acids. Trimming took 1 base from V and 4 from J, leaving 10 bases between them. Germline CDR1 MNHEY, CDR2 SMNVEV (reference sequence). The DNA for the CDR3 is TGTGCCAGCAGTTTATGGGGGGCTGGAGAGACCCAGTACTTC. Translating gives CASSLWGAGETQYF.

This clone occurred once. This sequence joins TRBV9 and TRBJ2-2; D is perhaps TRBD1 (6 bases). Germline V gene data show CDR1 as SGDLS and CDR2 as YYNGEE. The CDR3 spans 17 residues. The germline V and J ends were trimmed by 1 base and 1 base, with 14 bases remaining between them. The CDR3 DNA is TGTGCCAGCAGCGTACGTGGGGGCCCAGGGAACACCGGGGAGCTGTTTTTT. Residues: CASSVRGGPGNTGELFF.

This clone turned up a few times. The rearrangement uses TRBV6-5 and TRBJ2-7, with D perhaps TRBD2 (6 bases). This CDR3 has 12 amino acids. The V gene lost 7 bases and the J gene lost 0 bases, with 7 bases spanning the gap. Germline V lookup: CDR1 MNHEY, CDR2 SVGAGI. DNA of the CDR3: TGTGCCAGCATCGGGAGCTCCTACGAGCAGTACTTC. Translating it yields CASIGSSYEQYF.

In nucleotides, the CDR3 is TGTGCCAGCTCACCCACAGGGCCTCATACCGGAGAGACCCAGTACTTC. It encodes CASSPTGPHTGETQYF. V usage is TRBV18 and J usage is TRBJ2-5; tentative D call: TRBD1 (6 bases). The germline CDR1 and CDR2 sequences are KGHSH and LQKENI. The V end lost 3 bases, the J end lost 4 bases, and 18 bases lay between the germline ends. This CDR3 comprises 16 residues.

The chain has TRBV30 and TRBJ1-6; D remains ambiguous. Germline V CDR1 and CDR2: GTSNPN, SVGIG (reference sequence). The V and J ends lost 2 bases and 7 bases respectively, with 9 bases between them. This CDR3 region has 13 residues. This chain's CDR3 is CAWSPERNSPLHF. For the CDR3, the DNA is TGTGCCTGGAGTCCTGAGAGGAATTCACCCCTCCACTTT.

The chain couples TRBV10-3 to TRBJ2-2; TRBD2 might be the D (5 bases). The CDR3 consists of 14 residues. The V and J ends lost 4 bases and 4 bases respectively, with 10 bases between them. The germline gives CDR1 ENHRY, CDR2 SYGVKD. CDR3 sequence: CAISASSSTGELFF. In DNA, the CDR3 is TGTGCCATCAGTGCTAGCTCTTCCACCGGGGAGCTGTTTTTT.

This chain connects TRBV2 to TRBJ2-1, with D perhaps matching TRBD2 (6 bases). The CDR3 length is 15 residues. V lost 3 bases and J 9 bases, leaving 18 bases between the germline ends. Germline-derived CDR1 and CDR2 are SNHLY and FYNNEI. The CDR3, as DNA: TGTGCCAGCAGTGAGAGCGGGCTTGGGCGGACTGAGCAGTTCTTC. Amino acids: CASSESGLGRTEQFF.

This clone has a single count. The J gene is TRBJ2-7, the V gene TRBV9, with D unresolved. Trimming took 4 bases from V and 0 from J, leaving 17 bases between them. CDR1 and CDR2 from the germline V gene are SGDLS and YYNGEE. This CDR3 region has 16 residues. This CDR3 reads CASSPREIGYSYEQYF. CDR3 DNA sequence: TGTGCCAGCAGCCCCCGAGAAATCGGCTACTCCTACGAGCAGTACTTC.

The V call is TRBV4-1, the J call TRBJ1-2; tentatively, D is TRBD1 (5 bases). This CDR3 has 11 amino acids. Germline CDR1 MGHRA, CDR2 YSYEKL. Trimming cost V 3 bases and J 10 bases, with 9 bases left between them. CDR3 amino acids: CASSQNRNYTF. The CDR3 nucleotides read TGCGCCAGCAGCCAGAACAGGAACTACACCTTC.

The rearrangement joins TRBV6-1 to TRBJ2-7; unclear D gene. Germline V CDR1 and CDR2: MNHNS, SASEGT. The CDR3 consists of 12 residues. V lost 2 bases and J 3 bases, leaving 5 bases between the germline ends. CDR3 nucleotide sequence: TGTGCCAGCAGTGAAAACAGCTACGAGCAGTACTTC. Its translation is CASSENSYEQYF.

DNA for the CDR3: TGTGCCAGCAGCCCGGGGGTGACCCAGTACTTC. Translated, it gives CASSPGVTQYF. V is TRBV7-2 and J is TRBJ2-5; tentatively, D is TRBD2 (6 bases). With 5 bases removed from V and 7 bases from J, the gap between germline ends came to 8 bases. CDR1 is SGHTA and CDR2 is FQGNSA in the germline V gene. The CDR3 covers 11 residues.

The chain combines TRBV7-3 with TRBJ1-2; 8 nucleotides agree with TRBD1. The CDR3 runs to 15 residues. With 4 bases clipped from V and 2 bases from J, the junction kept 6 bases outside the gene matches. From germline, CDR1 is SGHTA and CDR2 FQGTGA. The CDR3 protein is CASSSGQGWNYGYTF. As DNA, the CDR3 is TGTGCCAGCAGCTCCGGACAGGGCTGGAACTATGGCTACACCTTC.

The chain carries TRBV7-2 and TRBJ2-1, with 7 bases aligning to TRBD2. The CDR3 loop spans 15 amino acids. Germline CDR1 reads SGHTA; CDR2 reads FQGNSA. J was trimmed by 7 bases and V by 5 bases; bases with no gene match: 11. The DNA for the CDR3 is TGTGCCAGCAGCCCCGGGACTACGCTACGGAATGAGCAGTTCTTC. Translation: CASSPGTTLRNEQFF.